This TCR beta chain was retrieved from a study of identical twins. TCRdb re-called the 5' RACE reads with MiXCR, one entry per CDR3 protein. The sample lists 600,000 to 800,000 distinct CDR3 sequences, around 20% seen once, with around 4.5% in the top ten. This clonotype was recorded a few times. These data also formed part of another study, on T cells expressing NK-cell markers.

The receptor was derived from a woman aged 18-30 years in good health. The sample comprised PBMCs.

The CDR3 loop reads CASSLVTVSNSPLHF. In DNA form, the CDR3 reads TGTGCCAGCAGCTTAGTGACAGTATCCAATTCACCCCTCCACTTT. The rearrangement uses TRBV11-2 and TRBJ1-6; D is possibly TRBD1 (5 bases). The CDR3 is 15 residues long. CDR1 and CDR2 from the germline V gene are SGHAT and FQNNGV. V lost 1 base and J 7 bases, leaving 11 bases between the germline ends.